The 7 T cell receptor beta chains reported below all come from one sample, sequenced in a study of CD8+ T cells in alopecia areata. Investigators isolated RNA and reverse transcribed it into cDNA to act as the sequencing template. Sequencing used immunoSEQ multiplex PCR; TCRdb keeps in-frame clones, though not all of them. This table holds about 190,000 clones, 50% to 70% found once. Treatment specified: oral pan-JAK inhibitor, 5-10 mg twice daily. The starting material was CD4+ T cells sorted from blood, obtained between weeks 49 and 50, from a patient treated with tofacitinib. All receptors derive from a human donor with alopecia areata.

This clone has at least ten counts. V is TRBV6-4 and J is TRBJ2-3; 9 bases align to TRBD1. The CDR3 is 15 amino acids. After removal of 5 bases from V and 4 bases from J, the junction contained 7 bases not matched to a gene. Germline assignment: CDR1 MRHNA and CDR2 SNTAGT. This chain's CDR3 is CASSPGTGSADTQYF. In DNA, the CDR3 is TGTGCCAGCAGTCCCGGGACAGGGAGCGCAGATACGCAGTATTTT.

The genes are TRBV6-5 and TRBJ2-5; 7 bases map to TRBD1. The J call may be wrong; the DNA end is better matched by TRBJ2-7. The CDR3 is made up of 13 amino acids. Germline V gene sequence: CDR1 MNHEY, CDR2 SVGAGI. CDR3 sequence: CASSSSDRSEQYF. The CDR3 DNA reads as TGTGCCAGCAGTTCATCGGACAGGTCCGAGCAGTACTTC.

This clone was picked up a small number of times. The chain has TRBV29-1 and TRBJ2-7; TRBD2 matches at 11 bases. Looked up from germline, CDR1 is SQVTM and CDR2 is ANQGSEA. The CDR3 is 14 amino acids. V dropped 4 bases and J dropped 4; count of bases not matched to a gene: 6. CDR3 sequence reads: CSVATASGGYEQYF. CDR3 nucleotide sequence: TGCAGCGTTGCTACGGCTAGCGGGGGGTACGAGCAGTACTTC.

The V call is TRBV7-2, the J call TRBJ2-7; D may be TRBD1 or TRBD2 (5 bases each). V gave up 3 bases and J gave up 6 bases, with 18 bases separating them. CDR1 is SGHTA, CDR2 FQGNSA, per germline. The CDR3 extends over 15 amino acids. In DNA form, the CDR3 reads TGTGCCAGCAGCTTCGGGGCCTCTATTGTAATCGAGCAGTACTTC. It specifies CASSFGASIVIEQYF.

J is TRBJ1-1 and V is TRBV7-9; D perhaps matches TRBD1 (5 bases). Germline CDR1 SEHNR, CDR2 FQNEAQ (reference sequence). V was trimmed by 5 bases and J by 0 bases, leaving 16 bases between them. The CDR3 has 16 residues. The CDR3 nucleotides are TGTGCCAGCAGCCGACCTGGGGGGACGCTGAACACTGAAGCTTTCTTT. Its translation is CASSRPGGTLNTEAFF. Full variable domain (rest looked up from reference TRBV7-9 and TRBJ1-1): DTGVSQNPRHKITKRGQNVTFRCDPISEHNRLYWYRQTLGQGPEFLTYFQNEAQLEKSRLLSDRFSAERPKGSFSTLEIQRTEQGDSAMYLCASSRPGGTLNTEAFFGQGTRLTVV.

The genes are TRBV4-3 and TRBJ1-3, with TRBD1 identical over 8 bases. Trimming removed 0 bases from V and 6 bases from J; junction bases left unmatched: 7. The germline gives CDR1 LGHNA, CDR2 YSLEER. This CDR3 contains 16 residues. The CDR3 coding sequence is TGCGCCAGCAGCCAAGATAACCAGGGGGCTGTAAACACCATATATTTT. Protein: CASSQDNQGAVNTIYF.

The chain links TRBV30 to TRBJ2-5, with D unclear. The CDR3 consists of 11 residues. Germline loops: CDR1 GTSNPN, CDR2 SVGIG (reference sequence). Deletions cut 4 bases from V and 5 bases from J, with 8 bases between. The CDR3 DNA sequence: TGTGCCTGGAAAATCCGGGAGACCCAGTACTTC. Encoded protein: CAWKIRETQYF.